This TCR beta chain stems from a study of T cell repertoires in cytomegalovirus infection. In the study overall: Carrying CMV and the relevant HLA type showed in public TCR beta signatures.

TCRdb processed the reads anew with MiXCR; each CDR3 protein has one entry. The profile shows over 250,000 distinct CDR3 sequences, roughly 21% of them singletons. This clonotype was found many times. Its antigen is still unknown. This CDR3 spans 20 amino acids. Germline V lookup: CDR1 SGHVS, CDR2 FQNEAQ. J gave up 3 bases and V 3 bases, and 14 bases lay outside the gene matches. The chain joins TRBV7-8 to TRBJ2-1; TRBD2 aligns across 13 bases. The receptor was derived from a human donor in good health (CMV status not recorded). Some clones in this sample may be carry-over from other donors' samples. The specimen was cultured PBMCs, collected from culture after CMV antigen stimulation. This chain's CDR3 is CASSFSRTSGSGFDYNEQFF. CDR3 in DNA: TGTGCCAGCAGCTTTTCCCGGACTAGCGGGAGCGGGTTTGACTACAATGAGCAGTTCTTC.